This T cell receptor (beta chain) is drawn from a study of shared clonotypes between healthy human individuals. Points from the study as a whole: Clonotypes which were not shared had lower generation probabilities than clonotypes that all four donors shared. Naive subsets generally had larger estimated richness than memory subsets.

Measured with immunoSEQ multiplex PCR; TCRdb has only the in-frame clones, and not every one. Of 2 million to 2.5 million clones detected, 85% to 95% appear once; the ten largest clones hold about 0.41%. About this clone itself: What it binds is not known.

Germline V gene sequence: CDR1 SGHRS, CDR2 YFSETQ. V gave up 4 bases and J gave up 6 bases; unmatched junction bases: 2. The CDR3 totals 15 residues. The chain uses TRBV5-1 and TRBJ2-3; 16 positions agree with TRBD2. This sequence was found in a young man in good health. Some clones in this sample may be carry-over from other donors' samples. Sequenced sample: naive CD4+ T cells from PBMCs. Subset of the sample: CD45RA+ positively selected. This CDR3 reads CASSTGLAGGDTQYF. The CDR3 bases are TGCGCCAGCAGCACGGGACTAGCGGGAGGGGATACGCAGTATTTT.